Listed below are T cell receptor beta chains from one sample, sequenced in a study of CXCR3-negative and CXCR3-positive naive CD8 T cells. TCRdb re-analyzed the 5' RACE reads; it lists each CDR3 protein once, without DNA. This sample contains tens of thousands of distinct CDR3 sequences. Specimen: memory CD8+ T cells from blood. The source is a human donor in good health. Some clones in this sample may be carry-over from other donors' samples. Both conserved end residues are part of each CDR3. Only some rows state a clone size, as once, few, many or a class for expanded clones.

clone size	V gene	J gene	CDR3 protein
.	TRBV7-6	TRBJ1-2	CASSLGPTYGYTF
medium-sized	TRBV7-2	TRBJ1-3	CASSLPTSGNTIYF
.	TRBV28	TRBJ1-1	CASSLRRLPEAFF
.	TRBV7-6	TRBJ2-1	CASSFYPGDEQFF
.	TRBV20-1	TRBJ1-6	CSAISSSSYNSPLHF
.	TRBV2	TRBJ2-1	CASTGTGGYNEQFF
.	TRBV4-3	TRBJ2-6	CASSQDRDGANVLTF
.	TRBV4-3	TRBJ2-7	CASSQRRQGFVYEQYF
.	TRBV11-2	TRBJ2-3	CASSLAAGTDTQYF
.	TRBV11-2	TRBJ1-1	CASSLGVLNTEAFF
.	TRBV6-1	TRBJ2-7	CASSEVGVVPGEQYF
.	TRBV28	TRBJ2-7	CASSLFFLSEGSYEQYF
.	TRBV24-1	TRBJ2-1	CATSDLPYNEQFF
.	TRBV6-5	TRBJ2-7	CASSYSTGSSYEQYF
.	TRBV4-3	TRBJ2-7	CASSQEGGGTTYEQYF
.	TRBV29-1	TRBJ2-3	CSVDLAGEYTDTQYF
.	TRBV29-1	TRBJ2-2	CSVEERRGTGTNTWELFF
.	TRBV7-8	TRBJ1-2	CASSSETLYGYTF
.	TRBV29-1	TRBJ2-5	CSVEEGGRQGPYF
.	TRBV20-1	TRBJ2-3	CSASTASGRGSDTQYF
.	TRBV7-3	TRBJ2-1	CASSLLAGTNEQFF
.	TRBV7-9	TRBJ2-3	CASTFSTDTQYF
.	TRBV5-5	TRBJ2-1	CASSSALAGGHTSYNEQFF
.	TRBV29-1	TRBJ2-7	CSADIQGCEQYF
.	TRBV29-1	TRBJ2-3	CSVDPQDRDTDTQYF
.	TRBV28	TRBJ2-5	CASSRRGSETQYF
.	TRBV14	TRBJ1-4	CASSQENAEKLFF
.	TRBV7-9	TRBJ2-7	CASSLSRGGEQYF
.	TRBV28	TRBJ1-1	CASSPRELGDTEAFF
.	TRBV4-1	TRBJ2-3	CASSQDPSDTQYF
.	TRBV21-1	TRBJ2-6	CASSKNRLSSGANVLTF
.	TRBV5-1	TRBJ2-3	CASSLGFEWTGRGTDTQYF
.	TRBV27	TRBJ2-1	CASSLTPLAEGYNEQFF
.	TRBV15	TRBJ2-5	CATSRVDSGGETQYF
.	TRBV5-6	TRBJ2-1	CASSLAKEEFAAYNEQFF
.	TRBV20-1	TRBJ2-7	CSARDLGYEQYF